These 25 T cell receptor beta chains originate from one sample sequenced in a study of T-cell reconstitution after alpha-beta-depleted transplantation in children. The library targeted TCRbeta and was prepared with unique molecular identifiers. Each CDR3 protein gets one entry after TCRdb re-called the PCR reads with MiXCR. In the table there are 220,000 or so distinct CDR3 sequences, around 7.5% of which are singletons. The source material was PBMCs, mostly from graft donor cells, sampled 180 days after TCRalphabeta/CD19-depleted stem cell transplant. These receptors came from a male patient between 5 and 17 years old who had a stem cell transplant for acute lymphoblastic leukemia, so the T cells may come from the graft donor.

In its sample, this clonotype was seen many times. V and J are TRBV24-1 and TRBJ2-5; maybe TRBD2 (6 bases). V was pared by 4 bases and J by 1 base, with 12 bases between. Germline lookup yields CDR1 KGHDR and CDR2 SFDVKD. The CDR3 length is 15 residues. The CDR3 region has the DNA TGTGCCACCAGTGAAGGCGGGGAAGCCCAAGAGACCCAGTACTTC. It specifies CATSEGGEAQETQYF.

V and J are TRBV18 and TRBJ2-3; no clear D gene. Trimming left V 4 bases short and J 6 bases short, with 8 bases between. Germline values: CDR1 KGHSH, CDR2 LQKENI. The CDR3 length is 12 residues. CDR3 protein: CASSRPWDTQYF. The CDR3 DNA reads as TGTGCCAGCTCACGACCTTGGGATACGCAGTATTTT. The whole variable domain, filled in from reference TRBV18 and TRBJ2-3, reads NAGVMQNPRHLVRRRGQEARLRCSPMKGHSHVYWYRQLPEEGLKFMVYLQKENIIDESGMPKERFSAEFPKEGPSILRIQQVVRGDSAAYFCASSRPWDTQYFGPGTRLTVL.

This clonotype was detected many times. V gene TRBV20-1 combines with J gene TRBJ1-5, with a tentative D call TRBD1 (5 bases). The CDR3 is made up of 14 amino acids. V dropped 4 bases and J dropped 4 bases, with 14 bases sitting between them. CDR1 is DFQATT, CDR2 SNEGSKA, per germline (reference sequence). This CDR3 is CSAIRDVKNQPQHF. Here the CDR3 DNA reads TGCAGTGCTATCCGGGACGTCAAAAATCAGCCCCAGCATTTT.

This clonotype was observed many times. V and J are TRBV7-8 and TRBJ2-4, with 7 bases lining up with TRBD1. Germline CDR1 is SGHVS and CDR2 is FQNEAQ. The junction had 5 bases not matched to a gene; V was cut back by 8 bases and J by 4 bases. CDR3 length: 13 amino acids. The CDR3 region has the DNA TGTGCCAGCGGCCCGGGACAGAAAAACATTCAGTACTTC. Translating it yields CASGPGQKNIQYF. Complete variable domain (other parts from reference TRBV7-8 and TRBJ2-4): GAGVSQSPRYKVAKRGQDVALRCDPISGHVSLFWYQQALGQGPEFLTYFQNEAQLDKSGLPSDRFFAERPEGSVSTLKIQRTQQEDSAVYLCASGPGQKNIQYFGAGTRLSVL.

This clonotype was found many times. This sequence joins TRBV25-1 and TRBJ2-7, with TRBD2 matching 8 bases. The CDR3 contains 16 residues. Germline values: CDR1 MGHDK, CDR2 SYGVNS. J lost 2 bases, V lost 4 bases, and 10 bases had no gene match. CDR3 DNA sequence: TGTGCCAGCAGTGCCACGCCCGGGAGGGCCGCCTACGAGCAGTACTTC. Translated, it gives CASSATPGRAAYEQYF.

This clonotype was recorded many times. Germline and junction disagree at one end, which may indicate a read error. The chain combines TRBV12-3 or TRBV12-4 with TRBJ2-7; TRBD2 aligns across 7 bases. The CDR3 runs 13 residues. In DNA, the CDR3 is TGTGCCAGCAGTTTAAGCTTCTCCAGGGAGGGCAGCTTC. This encodes CASSLSFSREGSF.

This clonotype has a count of ten or more. The rearrangement links TRBV29-1 to TRBJ2-3; D unclear. Deletions cut 4 bases from V and 0 bases from J, with 5 bases between. This CDR3 spans 12 amino acids. The germline CDR1 and CDR2 sequences are SQVTM and ANQGSEA. The CDR3 DNA follows: TGCAGCGTTGGAGTAAGCACAGATACGCAGTATTTT. Residues: CSVGVSTDTQYF.

This clonotype has at least ten counts. The chain combines TRBV20-1 with TRBJ2-1, with TRBD2 matching over 9 bases. V dropped 5 bases and J dropped 10; count of bases not matched to a gene: 6. This CDR3 comprises 12 residues. Per the germline V gene, CDR1 is DFQATT and CDR2 is SNEGSKA (reference sequence). The CDR3 region has the DNA TGCAGTGCTGGAACCCTAGCGGGAGAGCAGTTCTTC. It specifies CSAGTLAGEQFF.

This clonotype was counted at least ten times. This chain uses TRBV7-6 with TRBJ1-5; D is unresolved. V lost 3 bases and J lost 0, with 3 bases in between. Germline V CDR1 and CDR2: SGHVS, FNYEAQ. The CDR3 consists of 13 residues. CDR3 in amino acids: CASSFGSNQPQHF. The DNA of the CDR3 is TGTGCCAGCAGCTTTGGTAGCAATCAGCCCCAGCATTTT.

This clonotype showed up many times. The J gene is TRBJ2-2, the V gene TRBV7-3; D is perhaps TRBD1 or TRBD2 (6 bases each). Trimming removed 8 bases at V and 5 bases at J, with 15 bases between. Germline V lookup: CDR1 SGHTA, CDR2 FQGTGA. The CDR3 runs to 14 residues. As DNA, the CDR3 is TGTGCCAGCCAAAGGGGGGTAGGGACCGGGGAGCTGTTTTTT. This gives the protein CASQRGVGTGELFF.

This clonotype was observed at least ten times. The chain links TRBV12-3 or TRBV12-4 to TRBJ2-6; D is undetermined. Trimming cost V 3 bases and J 4 bases, with 16 bases left between them. The CDR3 is made up of 17 amino acids. CDR3 sequence reads: CASSFDGPLAGANVLTF. The DNA of the CDR3 is TGTGCCAGCAGTTTTGATGGCCCCCTCGCAGGGGCCAACGTCCTGACTTTC.

In this sample, this clonotype turned up many times. The rearrangement links TRBV27 to TRBJ2-2; 10 nucleotides line up with TRBD1. The germline gives CDR1 MNHEY, CDR2 SMNVEV (reference sequence). Losses at the gene ends were 7 bases for V and 8 bases for J; bases not matched to a gene: 7. The CDR3 spans 14 residues. CDR3 loop: CASKDRGLAGELFF. CDR3 coding DNA: TGTGCCAGCAAAGACAGGGGGCTGGCGGGGGAGCTGTTTTTT.

This clonotype was detected ten times or more. The chain joins TRBV5-1 to TRBJ2-1, with 7 nucleotides matching TRBD2. The CDR3 has 15 residues. The trim removed 4 bases at V and 3 bases at J, leaving 7 bases unmatched. The germline CDR1 and CDR2 sequences are SGHRS and YFSETQ. Here the CDR3 reads CASSTYRDYYNEQFF. The CDR3 DNA reads as TGCGCCAGCAGCACCTACCGGGACTACTACAATGAGCAGTTCTTC. Drawing the rest from reference TRBV5-1 and TRBJ2-1, the complete variable domain is KAGVTQTPRYLIKTRGQQVTLSCSPISGHRSVSWYQQTPGQGLQFLFEYFSETQRNKGNFPGRFSGRQFSNSRSEMNVSTLELGDSALYLCASSTYRDYYNEQFFGPGTRLTVL.

This clonotype was found many times. The CDR3 DNA reads as TGCGCCAGCAGCTTGGAACGGGACAGGGAGGCCACTGAAGCTTTCTTT. It encodes CASSLERDREATEAFF. The chain recombines TRBV5-1 with TRBJ1-1; TRBD1 aligns across 9 bases. V shed 0 bases and J 4 bases; nucleotides not matched to a gene: 7. The CDR3 runs to 16 residues. CDR1 and CDR2 (germline): SGHRS, YFSETQ.

This clonotype was seen many times. This chain links TRBV20-1 with TRBJ1-3; D gene unclear. This CDR3 has 14 amino acids. Germline lookup yields CDR1 DFQATT and CDR2 SNEGSKA (reference sequence). The V end lost 6 bases, the J end lost 0 bases, and 12 bases lay between the germline ends. The CDR3, as DNA: TGCAGTGCCTCAGCACAGTACTCTGGAAACACCATATATTTT. It codes for CSASAQYSGNTIYF.

This clonotype was picked up many times. The gene calls are TRBV11-2 and TRBJ1-2; D perhaps matches TRBD1 (6 bases). The CDR3 loop spans 15 amino acids. Germline CDR1 reads SGHAT; CDR2 reads FQNNGV. Trimming stripped 1 base from V and 4 bases from J, with 13 bases between. The CDR3 region has the DNA TGTGCCAGCAGCTTAGCCCCTCAAGGGGGCTATGGCTACACCTTC. It is translated as CASSLAPQGGYGYTF. Together with reference TRBV11-2 and TRBJ1-2, the CDR3 gives the full variable domain: EAGVAQSPRYKIIEKRQSVAFWCNPISGHATLYWYQQILGQGPKLLIQFQNNGVVDDSQLPKDRFSAERLKGVDSTLKIQPAKLEDSAVYLCASSLAPQGGYGYTFGSGTRLTVV.

In this sample, this clonotype turned up many times. V usage is TRBV2 and J usage is TRBJ1-5; the D is unclear. Germline V gives CDR1 SNHLY, CDR2 FYNNEI. V lost 5 bases and J lost 0, with 20 bases in between. This CDR3 has 18 residues. CDR3 sequence (DNA): TGTGCCAGCAGTCTTACACGAAGTGCCTACTATAGCAATCAGCCCCAGCATTTT. Translating gives CASSLTRSAYYSNQPQHF.

This clonotype was seen ten or more times. V and J are TRBV20-1 and TRBJ1-2; the D gene is possibly TRBD1 (5 bases). Germline CDR1 is DFQATT and CDR2 is SNEGSKA (reference sequence). The V end lost 3 bases, the J end lost 8 bases, and 10 bases lay between the germline ends. The CDR3 sequence is 11 residues long. The DNA for the CDR3 is TGCAGTGCTAGGGGGGGGGAAGGCTACACCTTC. Amino acids: CSARGGEGYTF.

This clonotype was seen ten or more times. This chain joins TRBV11-2 and TRBJ2-5, with a weak D call TRBD1 (5 bases). This CDR3 is 14 amino acids long. Trimming took 2 bases from V and 1 from J, leaving 8 bases between them. Looked up from germline, CDR1 is SGHAT and CDR2 is FQNNGV. CDR3 nucleotide sequence: TGTGCCAGCAGCTTACAGACAGCCCAAGAGACCCAGTACTTC. As protein: CASSLQTAQETQYF.

This chain uses TRBV10-3 with TRBJ1-5; D perhaps matches TRBD1 (6 bases). The length of the CDR3 is 17 residues. Germline V lookup: CDR1 ENHRY, CDR2 SYGVKD. Trimming cost V 3 bases and J 7 bases, with 22 bases left between them. CDR3 protein: CAISDPDSLGGWQPQHF. DNA for the CDR3: TGTGCCATCAGTGATCCGGACAGCCTTGGTGGTTGGCAGCCCCAGCATTTT.

This clonotype was picked up many times. The chain uses TRBV20-1 and TRBJ2-5, with 12 bases fitting TRBD1. V shed 4 bases and J 5 bases; nucleotides not matched to a gene: 8. Germline V lookup: CDR1 DFQATT, CDR2 SNEGSKA (reference sequence). This CDR3 region has 15 residues. The CDR3 loop is CSATRDRGLRETQYF. Written as DNA, the CDR3 is TGCAGTGCTACCCGGGACAGGGGGCTGAGGGAGACCCAGTACTTC.

This clonotype was picked up many times. The gene calls are TRBV4-3 and TRBJ2-6, with D hard to call. Trimming cost V 0 bases and J 2 bases, with 11 bases left between them. The CDR3 is 17 amino acids. Germline loops: CDR1 LGHNA, CDR2 YSLEER. The CDR3 reads CASSQEILGTGANVLTF. The CDR3 coding sequence is TGCGCCAGCAGCCAAGAAATTTTGGGGACTGGGGCCAACGTCCTGACTTTC.

This rearrangement joins TRBV4-3 to TRBJ1-6; D might be TRBD1 (5 bases). The CDR3 extends over 17 amino acids. Germline V lookup: CDR1 LGHNA, CDR2 YSLEER. V lost 4 bases to trimming and J lost 7 bases, with 20 bases between them. CDR3 in amino acids: CASSRHPTEPANSPLHF. For the CDR3, the DNA is TGCGCCAGCAGCCGACACCCGACAGAACCTGCCAATTCACCCCTCCACTTT.

This clonotype was seen repeatedly, ten times or more. The chain combines TRBV28 with TRBJ1-2; D is perhaps TRBD1 (6 bases). Looked up from germline, CDR1 is MDHEN and CDR2 is SYDVKM. The germline V and J ends were trimmed by 10 bases and 13 bases, with 16 bases remaining between them. The CDR3 extends over 10 amino acids. CDR3 nucleotides: TGTGCCACCGTAAACAGGGAAGCCACCTTC. Translating gives CATVNREATF.

This clonotype was counted at least ten times. This chain joins TRBV20-1 and TRBJ2-2, with 7 bases matching TRBD1. This CDR3 spans 16 amino acids. V gave up 6 bases and J gave up 3 bases; unmatched junction bases: 13. CDR1 is DFQATT, CDR2 SNEGSKA, per germline (reference sequence). CDR3 loop: CSARSADRADTGELFF. The CDR3 nucleotides read TGCAGTGCCCGAAGTGCCGACAGGGCGGACACCGGGGAGCTGTTTTTT.